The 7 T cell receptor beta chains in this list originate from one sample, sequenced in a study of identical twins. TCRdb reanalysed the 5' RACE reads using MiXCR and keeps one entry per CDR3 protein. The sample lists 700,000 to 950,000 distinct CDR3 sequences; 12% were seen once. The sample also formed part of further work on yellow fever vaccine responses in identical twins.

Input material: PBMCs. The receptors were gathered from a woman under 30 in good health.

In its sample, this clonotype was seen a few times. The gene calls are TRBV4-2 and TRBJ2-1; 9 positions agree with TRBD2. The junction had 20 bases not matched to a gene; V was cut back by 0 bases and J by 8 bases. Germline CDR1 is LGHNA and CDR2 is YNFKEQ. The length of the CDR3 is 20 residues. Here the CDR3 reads CASSQERSLAGARRTDEQFF. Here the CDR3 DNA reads TGTGCCAGCAGCCAAGAGAGGAGCTTAGCGGGGGCCCGGAGGACAGATGAGCAGTTCTTC.

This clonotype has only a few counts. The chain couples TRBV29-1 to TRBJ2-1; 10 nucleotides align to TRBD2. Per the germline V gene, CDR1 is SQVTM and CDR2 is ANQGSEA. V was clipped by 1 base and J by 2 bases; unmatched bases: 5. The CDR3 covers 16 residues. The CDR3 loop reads CSVEGASGGTYNEQFF. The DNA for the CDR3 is TGCAGCGTTGAAGGGGCTAGCGGGGGCACCTACAATGAGCAGTTCTTC.

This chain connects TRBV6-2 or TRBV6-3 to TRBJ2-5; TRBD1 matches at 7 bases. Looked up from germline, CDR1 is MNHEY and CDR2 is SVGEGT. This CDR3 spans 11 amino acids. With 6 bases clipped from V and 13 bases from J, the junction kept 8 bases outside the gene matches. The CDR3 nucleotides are TGTGCCAGCAGCGTTCGGGACAGAGGGTACTTC. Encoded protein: CASSVRDRGYF.

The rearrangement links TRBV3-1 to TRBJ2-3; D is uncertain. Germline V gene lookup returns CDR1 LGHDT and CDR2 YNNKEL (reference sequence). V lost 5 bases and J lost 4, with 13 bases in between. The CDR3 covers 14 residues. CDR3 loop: CASSSQRFADTQYF. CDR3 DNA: TGTGCCAGCAGCTCCCAAAGGTTCGCAGATACGCAGTATTTT.

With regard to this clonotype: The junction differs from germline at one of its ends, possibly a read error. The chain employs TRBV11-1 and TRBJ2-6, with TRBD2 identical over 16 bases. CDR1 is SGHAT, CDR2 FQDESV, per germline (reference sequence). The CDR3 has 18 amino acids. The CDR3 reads CASRPSGLAGGPSNVMTF. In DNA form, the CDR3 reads TGTGCCAGCAGACCATCGGGACTAGCGGGAGGGCCGTCCAACGTCATGACTTTC. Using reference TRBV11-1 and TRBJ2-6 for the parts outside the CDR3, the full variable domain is EAEVAQSPRYKITEKSQAVAFWCDPISGHATLYWYRQILGQGPELLVQFQDESVVDDSQLPKDRFSAERLKGVDSTLKIQPAELGDSAMYLCASRPSGLAGGPSNVMTFGAGSRLTVL.

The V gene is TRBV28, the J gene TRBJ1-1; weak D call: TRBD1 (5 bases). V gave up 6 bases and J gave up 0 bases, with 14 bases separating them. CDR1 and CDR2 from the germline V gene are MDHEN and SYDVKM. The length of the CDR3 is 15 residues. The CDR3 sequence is CASSQPQGVNTEAFF. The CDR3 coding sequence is TGTGCCAGCAGCCAACCCCAGGGTGTGAACACTGAAGCTTTCTTT.

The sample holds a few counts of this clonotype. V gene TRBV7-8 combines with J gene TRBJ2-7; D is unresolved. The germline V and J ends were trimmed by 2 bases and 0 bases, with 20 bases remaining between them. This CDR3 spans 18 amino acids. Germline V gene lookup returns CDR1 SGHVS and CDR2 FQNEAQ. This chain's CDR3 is CASSLLLSRASSSYEQYF. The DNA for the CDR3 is TGTGCCAGCAGCTTACTCCTAAGCCGGGCCTCGAGCTCCTACGAGCAGTACTTC.